The next 7 T cell receptor beta chains were all read from a single sample in a study of cytomegalovirus exposure and HLA in healthy donors. PCR was performed using 60 Vbeta and 13 Jbeta primers. Only in-frame clones appear in the TCRdb table, and some are missing; sequencing was by immunoSEQ multiplex PCR. The sample contains tens of thousands of clones, over 55% of which appear only once. Sequenced material: PBMCs. These TCRs come from a woman in her forties or fifties in good health and CMV-seropositive.

The chain uses TRBV28 and TRBJ2-1; 10 bases fit TRBD1. The CDR3 sequence is 17 residues long. With 6 bases clipped from V and 1 base from J, the junction kept 9 bases outside the gene matches. Germline CDR1 is MDHEN and CDR2 is SYDVKM. The CDR3 bases are TGTGCCAGCAGCCTCCCGACAGGGGGCGATTCCTACAATGAGCAGTTCTTC. Protein: CASSLPTGGDSYNEQFF.

This clone was counted only a few times. The chain employs TRBV5-1 and TRBJ2-3, with 9 nucleotides matching TRBD1. CDR1 SGHRS and CDR2 YFSETQ come from the germline V gene. V lost 3 bases and J lost 4; bases outside the gene matches: 9. The CDR3 has 16 residues. CDR3 sequence reads: CASSSTGQGGADTQYF. CDR3 bases: TGCGCCAGCAGCTCTACGGGACAGGGCGGTGCAGATACGCAGTATTTT. Based on the CDR3 plus reference TRBV5-1 and TRBJ2-3, the full variable domain is KAGVTQTPRYLIKTRGQQVTLSCSPISGHRSVSWYQQTPGQGLQFLFEYFSETQRNKGNFPGRFSGRQFSNSRSEMNVSTLELGDSALYLCASSSTGQGGADTQYFGPGTRLTVL.

V is TRBV10-3 and J is TRBJ1-2; 7 bases line up with TRBD1. There are 14 residues in the CDR3. Germline CDR1 and CDR2: ENHRY and SYGVKD. V gave up 0 bases and J gave up 3 bases; unmatched junction bases: 1. The CDR3 bases are TGTGCCATCAGTGAGTCAGGGGGCGACTATGGCTACACCTTC. Translating gives CAISESGGDYGYTF.

This clone was observed a handful of times. The chain employs TRBV7-2 and TRBJ1-6; no firm D call. The CDR3 runs to 15 residues. Germline CDR1 reads SGHTA; CDR2 reads FQGNSA. Trimming pared 1 base from V and 9 bases from J, leaving 13 bases between. DNA of the CDR3: TGTGCCAGCAGCTTAGGAACCGCCGAGGGTTCACCCCTCCACTTT. This codes for CASSLGTAEGSPLHF.

The gene calls are TRBV28 and TRBJ1-5; 7 nucleotides align to TRBD1. CDR1 MDHEN and CDR2 SYDVKM come from the germline V gene. The junction had 9 bases not matched to a gene; V was cut back by 2 bases and J by 5 bases. This CDR3 region has 16 residues. This CDR3 reads CASSLPVSRGDQPQHF. The CDR3 DNA sequence: TGTGCCAGCAGTTTACCCGTAAGCAGGGGGGATCAGCCCCAGCATTTT. Drawing the rest from reference TRBV28 and TRBJ1-5, the complete variable domain is DVKVTQSSRYLVKRTGEKVFLECVQDMDHENMFWYRQDPGLGLRLIYFSYDVKMKEKGDIPEGYSVSREKKERFSLILESASTNQTSMYLCASSLPVSRGDQPQHFGDGTRLSIL.

This chain joins TRBV6-6 and TRBJ1-5, with D possibly being TRBD1 (5 bases). Germline V gene sequence: CDR1 MNHNY, CDR2 SVGAGI (reference sequence). The CDR3 contains 16 residues. The V end lost 2 bases, the J end lost 1 base, and 12 bases lay between the germline ends. The CDR3 nucleotides read TGTGCCAGCAGTTACGGGGGGGGTTGGAGCAATCAGCCCCAGCATTTT. Its protein is CASSYGGGWSNQPQHF.

This sequence joins TRBV7-3 and TRBJ1-1; D is unclear. Between the trimmed V and J ends, which lost 2 bases and 1 base, there was a span of 5 bases. This CDR3 spans 13 amino acids. CDR1 is SGHTA and CDR2 is FQGTGA in the germline V gene. The CDR3 region has the DNA TGTGCCAGCAGCTTAGACACGAACACTGAAGCTTTCTTT. Protein: CASSLDTNTEAFF.